This T cell receptor beta chain was documented in a study of T cell responses to AZD1222 COVID-19 vaccine. Whole-study context: Some second doses came at about 4 weeks and others at about 12 weeks; these were pooled. Study-level findings and limits: CD4 TCRs associated with vaccination spanned spike, dominating at 160-218 and 743-854. The donor cohort was predominantly white British with a female majority, and clonal diversity may have been underestimated. Nearly half of spike-specific TCRs reportedly go after variant regions that carry no mutations.

Deletions cut 5 bases from V and 1 base from J, with 11 bases between. The CDR3 totals 14 residues. Germline V lookup: CDR1 MDHEN, CDR2 SYDVKM. Libraries were prepared by immunoSEQ multiplex PCR; TCRdb keeps only in-frame clonotypes and omits some of them. The sample holds 110,000 to 150,000 clones, around 90% seen once. This clone was seen only once. Its antigen is unknown. The sequence was collected from an adult in good health. The specimen was peripheral blood, collected on day 0 of AZD1222 vaccination. The chain is built from TRBV28 and TRBJ1-1, with D hard to call. CDR3 amino acids: CASSTVRRNTEAFF. CDR3 in DNA: TGTGCCAGCAGTACCGTCAGGAGGAACACTGAAGCTTTCTTT.